This entry lists 18 T cell receptor beta chains sequenced from one sample in a study of cytomegalovirus exposure and HLA in healthy donors listed by TCRdb under 2017. Libraries were built with the immunoSEQ multiplex PCR assay. For the multiplex PCR, a mixture combining 60 forward primers for TCR Vbeta segments and 13 reverse primers for TCR Jbeta segments was used. Imported from immuneACCESS, the table was reduced by TCRdb to in-frame sequences with V and J called. These copies leave out some clones; in studies compared against another copy, an unresolved V gene accounts for under half, and the cause of the remainder is not known. Within this sample are 200,000 or so clones, with 84% of them counted one time only. 0.2% to 0.3% of the sample is taken by the ten largest. The sequencing input was PBMCs. Receptors originate from a boy younger than 18 in good health and CMV-seronegative.

The chain employs TRBV6-5 and TRBJ1-3; unclear D gene. V dropped 5 bases and J dropped 4 bases, with 12 bases sitting between them. Germline V gene data show CDR1 as MNHEY and CDR2 as SVGAGI. CDR3 length equals 14 residues. Here the CDR3 reads CASSPRDGGNTIYF. The CDR3 coding sequence is TGTGCCAGCAGTCCCCGGGATGGGGGAAACACCATATATTTT.

In this sample, this clone turned up once. The genes are TRBV15 and TRBJ1-4; a weak D match, TRBD1 (5 bases). Germline V gene lookup returns CDR1 LNHNV and CDR2 YYDKDF (reference sequence). Trimming pared 5 bases from V and 7 bases from J, leaving 17 bases between. The CDR3 spans 15 residues. The CDR3 is CATSGGGVGGEKLFF. In DNA, the CDR3 is TGTGCCACCAGCGGGGGGGGTGTGGGAGGTGAAAAACTGTTTTTT.

The rearrangement links TRBV7-2 to TRBJ2-5; D ambiguous. Germline V CDR1 and CDR2: SGHTA, FQGNSA. The CDR3 is 13 residues long. Trimming took off 5 bases at V and 0 bases at J, with 7 bases between the two ends. The DNA for the CDR3 is TGTGCCAGCAGCGGCCCCTACCAAGAGACCCAGTACTTC. It specifies CASSGPYQETQYF.

The table lists this clone with a count of one. V gene TRBV6-5 combines with J gene TRBJ2-3; weak D call: TRBD2 (6 bases). CDR1 is MNHEY, CDR2 SVGAGI, per germline. This CDR3 comprises 14 residues. V shed 5 bases and J shed 1 base, with 10 bases lying between them. The CDR3 is CASSMRGGTDTQYF. CDR3 sequence (DNA): TGTGCCAGCAGTATGCGGGGAGGCACAGATACGCAGTATTTT.

The CDR3, as DNA: TGTGCCAGCAGCTTGATCGGTGGACTAGCGGCCCACGAGCAGTACTTC. Protein: CASSLIGGLAAHEQYF. The V gene is TRBV11-2, the J gene TRBJ2-7; TRBD2 matches at 10 bases. The V segment lost 3 bases and the J segment 5 bases; nucleotides outside the gene matches: 10. The CDR3 totals 16 residues. Germline V lookup: CDR1 SGHAT, CDR2 FQNNGV.

V is TRBV20-1 and J is TRBJ1-2; TRBD1 agrees at 9 bases. CDR3 length equals 11 residues. With V trimmed by 7 bases and J by 8 bases, 5 bases remained unmatched. The germline gives CDR1 DFQATT, CDR2 SNEGSKA (reference sequence). The CDR3 sequence: CSGTGVTGYTF. Here the CDR3 DNA reads TGCAGTGGGACAGGGGTTACCGGCTACACCTTC.

This clone was observed a single time. J is TRBJ2-2 and V is TRBV6-5; D may be TRBD2 (6 bases). Germline assignment: CDR1 MNHEY and CDR2 SVGAGI. V was shortened by 4 bases and J by 1 base, with 13 bases between the two germline ends. The CDR3 length is 16 residues. The CDR3 nucleotides read TGTGCCAGCAGTTTGGGAGGACGGAGGAACACCGGGGAGCTGTTTTTT. Translated, it gives CASSLGGRRNTGELFF.

The chain combines TRBV9 with TRBJ2-3; 10 bases match TRBD2. The CDR3 loop spans 16 amino acids. Germline V gives CDR1 SGDLS, CDR2 YYNGEE. With V trimmed by 2 bases and J by 5 bases, 8 bases remained unmatched. The CDR3 spells CASSVGLAGVLDTQYF. CDR3 sequence (DNA): TGTGCCAGCAGCGTGGGCCTAGCGGGAGTACTAGATACGCAGTATTTT.

This clone was counted only a few times. V and J are TRBV6-5 and TRBJ1-1; D ambiguous. Trimming removed 5 bases from V and 1 base from J, with 8 bases in between. Germline V gene lookup returns CDR1 MNHEY and CDR2 SVGAGI. There are 13 residues in the CDR3. Written as DNA, the CDR3 is TGTGCCAGCAGTAACTACAGGAACACTGAAGCTTTCTTT. It encodes CASSNYRNTEAFF.

The chain couples TRBV4-1 to TRBJ2-2, with D perhaps matching TRBD1 (6 bases). The germline gives CDR1 MGHRA, CDR2 YSYEKL. The CDR3 contains 15 residues. The V end lost 7 bases, the J end lost 2 bases, and 14 bases lay between the germline ends. CDR3 region: CASKSLQGNTGELFF. The CDR3 coding sequence is TGCGCCAGCAAGTCTTTACAGGGAAACACCGGGGAGCTGTTTTTT.

The chain combines TRBV6-4 with TRBJ2-3; the D gene is possibly TRBD2 (7 bases). The germline V and J ends were trimmed by 8 bases and 0 bases, with 15 bases remaining between them. The CDR3 runs 15 residues. The germline V gene encodes CDR1 MRHNA and CDR2 SNTAGT. The CDR3 reads CASGLTGGSTDTQYF. The CDR3 nucleotides are TGTGCCAGCGGATTGACGGGGGGCAGCACAGATACGCAGTATTTT.

The CDR3 DNA reads TGTGCCAGCAGCCTCAGACAGGGGGCTAGGGAGCAGTTCTTC. This translates into CASSLRQGAREQFF. The J gene is TRBJ2-1, the V gene TRBV9, with 10 bases fitting TRBD1. The CDR3 length is 14 residues. V lost 4 bases to trimming and J lost 10 bases; unmatched junction nucleotides: 8. Germline-derived CDR1 and CDR2 are SGDLS and YYNGEE.

The chain is built from TRBV15 and TRBJ1-1, with D maybe TRBD1 (5 bases). Trimming took off 11 bases at V and 7 bases at J, with 17 bases between the two ends. The CDR3 length is 12 residues. The germline CDR1 and CDR2 sequences are LNHNV and YYDKDF (reference sequence). CDR3 in DNA: TGTGCCGCTCAGGGATGTGTAGGTGAAGCTTTCTTT. Translating gives CAAQGCVGEAFF.

In its sample, this clone was seen once. The CDR3 DNA reads as TGTGCCAGCAGCCGGGGACAGGGGGCCGACGAGCAGTACTTC. This sequence encodes CASSRGQGADEQYF. This chain connects TRBV7-9 to TRBJ2-7; 12 bases align to TRBD1. The CDR3 runs 14 residues. Germline loops: CDR1 SEHNR, CDR2 FQNEAQ (reference sequence). V gave up 5 bases and J gave up 5 bases; unmatched junction bases: 4.

This clone was observed a few times. V usage is TRBV2 and J usage is TRBJ1-1, with 9 positions matching TRBD1. This CDR3 has 11 amino acids. Germline trimming cut 7 bases from V and 11 bases from J; bases unmatched to any gene: 5. The germline V gene encodes CDR1 SNHLY and CDR2 FYNNEI. The CDR3 nucleotides read TGTGCCAGCACGGGGACAGGGTATGCTTTCTTT. This codes for CASTGTGYAFF.

The V call is TRBV4-1, the J call TRBJ1-1, with TRBD1 identical over 7 bases. The germline V gene encodes CDR1 MGHRA and CDR2 YSYEKL. The CDR3 covers 17 residues. V trimming: 8 bases; J trimming: 0 bases; junction bases outside the gene matches: 15. In DNA, the CDR3 is TGCGCCAGCCACATAGAACGGGACAGTCATATGAACACTGAAGCTTTCTTT. As protein: CASHIERDSHMNTEAFF.

The chain has TRBV5-6 and TRBJ1-4; 7 bases are shared with TRBD1. The CDR3 extends over 18 amino acids. Germline CDR1 and CDR2: SGHDT and YYEEEE. V shed 1 base and J 3 bases; nucleotides not matched to a gene: 12. Here the CDR3 reads CASSLSGVQGRSNEKLFF. CDR3 coding DNA: TGTGCCAGCAGCTTGTCAGGAGTACAGGGGCGTTCTAATGAAAAACTGTTTTTT.

The genes are TRBV7-2 and TRBJ2-3; no reliable D call. This CDR3 is 14 amino acids long. The germline V and J ends were trimmed by 2 bases and 2 bases, with 8 bases remaining between them. From germline, CDR1 is SGHTA and CDR2 FQGNSA. The CDR3 bases are TGTGCCAGCAGCTTATCCCTCCTCACAGATACGCAGTATTTT. Its protein is CASSLSLLTDTQYF.